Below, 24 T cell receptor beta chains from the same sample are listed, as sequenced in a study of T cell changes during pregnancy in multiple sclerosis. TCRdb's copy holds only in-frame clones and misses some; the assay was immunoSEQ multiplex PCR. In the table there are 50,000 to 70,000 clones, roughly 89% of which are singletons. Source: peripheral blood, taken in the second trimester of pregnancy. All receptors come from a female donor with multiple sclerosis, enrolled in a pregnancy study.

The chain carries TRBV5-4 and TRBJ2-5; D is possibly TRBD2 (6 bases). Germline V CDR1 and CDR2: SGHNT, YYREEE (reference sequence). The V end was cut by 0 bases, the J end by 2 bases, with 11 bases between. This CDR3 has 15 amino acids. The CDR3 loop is CASSLDQEGQETQYF. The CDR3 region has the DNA TGTGCCAGCAGCTTGGATCAGGAGGGGCAAGAGACCCAGTACTTC. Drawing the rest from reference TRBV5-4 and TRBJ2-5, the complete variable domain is ETGVTQSPTHLIKTRGQQVTLRCSSQSGHNTVSWYQQALGQGPQFIFQYYREEENGRGNFPPRFSGLQFPNYSSELNVNALELDDSALYLCASSLDQEGQETQYFGPGTRLLVL.

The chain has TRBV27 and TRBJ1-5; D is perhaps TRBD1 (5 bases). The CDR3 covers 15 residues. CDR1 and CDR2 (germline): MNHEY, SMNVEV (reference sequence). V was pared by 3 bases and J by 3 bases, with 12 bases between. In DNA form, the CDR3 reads TGTGCCAGCAGTTTTTCTGGGGCGGACAATCAGCCCCAGCATTTT. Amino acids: CASSFSGADNQPQHF.

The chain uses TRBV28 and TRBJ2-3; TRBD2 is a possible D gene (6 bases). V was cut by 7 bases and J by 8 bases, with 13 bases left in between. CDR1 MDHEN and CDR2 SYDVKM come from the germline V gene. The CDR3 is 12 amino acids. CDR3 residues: CASTPPRGTQYF. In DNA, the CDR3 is TGTGCCAGCACCCCCCCGCGGGGTACGCAGTATTTT.

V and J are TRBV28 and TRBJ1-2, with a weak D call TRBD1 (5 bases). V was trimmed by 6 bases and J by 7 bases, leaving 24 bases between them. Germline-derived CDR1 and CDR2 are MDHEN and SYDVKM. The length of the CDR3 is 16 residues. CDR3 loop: CASSPLRQGAWGGYTF. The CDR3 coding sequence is TGTGCCAGCAGCCCCCTACGGCAGGGCGCATGGGGTGGCTACACCTTC.

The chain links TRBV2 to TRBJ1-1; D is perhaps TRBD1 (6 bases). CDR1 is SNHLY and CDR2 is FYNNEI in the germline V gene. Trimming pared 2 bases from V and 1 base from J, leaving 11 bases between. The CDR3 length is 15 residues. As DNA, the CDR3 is TGTGCCAGCAGTGAAATTAGGACAGCGAACACTGAAGCTTTCTTT. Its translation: CASSEIRTANTEAFF.

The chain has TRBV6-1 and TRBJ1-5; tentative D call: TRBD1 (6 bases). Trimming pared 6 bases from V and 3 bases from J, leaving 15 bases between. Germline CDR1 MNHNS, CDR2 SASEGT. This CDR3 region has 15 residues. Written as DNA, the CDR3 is TGTGCCAGCAGGAGCCGGGACACGCTCAATCAGCCCCAGCATTTT. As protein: CASRSRDTLNQPQHF.

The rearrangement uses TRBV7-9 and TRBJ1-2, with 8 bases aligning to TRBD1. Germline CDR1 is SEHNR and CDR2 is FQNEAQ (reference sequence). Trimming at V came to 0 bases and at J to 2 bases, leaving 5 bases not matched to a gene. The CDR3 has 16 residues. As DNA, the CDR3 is TGTGCCAGCAGCTTAGCTGGACAGGGCTTCAACTATGGCTACACCTTC. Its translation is CASSLAGQGFNYGYTF.

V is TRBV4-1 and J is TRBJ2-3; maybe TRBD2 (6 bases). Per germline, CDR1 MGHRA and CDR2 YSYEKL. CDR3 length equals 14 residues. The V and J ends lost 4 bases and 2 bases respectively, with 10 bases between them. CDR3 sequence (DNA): TGCGCCAGCAGCCGGGCTAGCGCCACAGATACGCAGTATTTT. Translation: CASSRASATDTQYF.

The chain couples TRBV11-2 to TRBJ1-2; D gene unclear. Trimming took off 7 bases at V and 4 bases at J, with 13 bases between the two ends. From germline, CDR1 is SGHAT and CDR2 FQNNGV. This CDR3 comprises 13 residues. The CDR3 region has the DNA TGTGCCAGCATCAGCCAAACGGGCTATGGCTACACCTTC. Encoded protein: CASISQTGYGYTF.

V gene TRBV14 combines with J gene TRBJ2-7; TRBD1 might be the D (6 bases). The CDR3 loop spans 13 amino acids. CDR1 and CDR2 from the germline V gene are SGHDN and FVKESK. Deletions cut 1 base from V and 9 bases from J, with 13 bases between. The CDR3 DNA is TGTGCCAGCAGCCAAGGGGGACATTTCCGGCAGTACTTC. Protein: CASSQGGHFRQYF.

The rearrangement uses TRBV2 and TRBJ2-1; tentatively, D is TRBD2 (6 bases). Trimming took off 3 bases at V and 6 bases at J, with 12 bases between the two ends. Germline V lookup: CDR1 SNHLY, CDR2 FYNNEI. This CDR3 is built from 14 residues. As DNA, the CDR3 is TGTGCCAGCAGTGAGGGCGGGGCGGTCAATGAGCAGTTCTTC. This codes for CASSEGGAVNEQFF.

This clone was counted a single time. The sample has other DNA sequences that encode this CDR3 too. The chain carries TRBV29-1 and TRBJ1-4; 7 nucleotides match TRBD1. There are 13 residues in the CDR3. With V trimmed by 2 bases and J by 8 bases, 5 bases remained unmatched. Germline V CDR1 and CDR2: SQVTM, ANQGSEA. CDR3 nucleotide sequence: TGCAGCGTTGAAACAGGGGCGGGAGAAAAACTGTTTTTT. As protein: CSVETGAGEKLFF.

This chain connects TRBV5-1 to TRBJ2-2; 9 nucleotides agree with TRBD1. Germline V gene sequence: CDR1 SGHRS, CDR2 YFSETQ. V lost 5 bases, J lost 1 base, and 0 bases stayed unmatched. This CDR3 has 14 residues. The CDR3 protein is CASRTGGNTGELFF. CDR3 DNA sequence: TGCGCCAGCAGGACAGGGGGGAACACCGGGGAGCTGTTTTTT.

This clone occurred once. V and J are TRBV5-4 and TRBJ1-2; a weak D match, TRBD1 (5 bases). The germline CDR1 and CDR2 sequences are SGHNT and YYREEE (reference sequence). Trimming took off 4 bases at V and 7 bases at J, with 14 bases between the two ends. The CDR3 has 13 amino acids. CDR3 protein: CASSQGQDLGYTF. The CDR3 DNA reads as TGTGCCAGCAGCCAGGGTCAGGATCTTGGCTACACCTTC. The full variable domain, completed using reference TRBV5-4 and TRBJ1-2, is ETGVTQSPTHLIKTRGQQVTLRCSSQSGHNTVSWYQQALGQGPQFIFQYYREEENGRGNFPPRFSGLQFPNYSSELNVNALELDDSALYLCASSQGQDLGYTFGSGTRLTVV.

As DNA, the CDR3 is TGTGCCAGCAGCTTGGCGGGGGAGGGCCCGCGGGTCACTGAAGCTTTCTTT. This gives the protein CASSLAGEGPRVTEAFF. The rearrangement joins TRBV5-4 to TRBJ1-1, with a possible D match to TRBD1 (5 bases). V dropped 0 bases and J dropped 4 bases, with 19 bases sitting between them. CDR1 SGHNT and CDR2 YYREEE come from the germline V gene (reference sequence). The CDR3 is 17 residues long.

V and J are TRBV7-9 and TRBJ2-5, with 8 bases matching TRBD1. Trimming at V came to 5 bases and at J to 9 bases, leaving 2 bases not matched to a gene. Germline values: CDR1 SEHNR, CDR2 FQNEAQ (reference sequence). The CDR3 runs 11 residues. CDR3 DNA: TGTGCCAGCAGCCTACAGGGGGCCCAGTACTTC. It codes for CASSLQGAQYF.

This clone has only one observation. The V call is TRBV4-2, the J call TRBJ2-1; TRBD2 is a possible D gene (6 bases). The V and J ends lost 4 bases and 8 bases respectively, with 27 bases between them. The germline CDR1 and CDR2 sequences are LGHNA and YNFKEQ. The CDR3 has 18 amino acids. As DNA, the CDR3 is TGTGCCAGCAGCCGGGAGGTTGGCGGGACGGCTAGAAATCATGAGCAGTTCTTC. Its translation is CASSREVGGTARNHEQFF.

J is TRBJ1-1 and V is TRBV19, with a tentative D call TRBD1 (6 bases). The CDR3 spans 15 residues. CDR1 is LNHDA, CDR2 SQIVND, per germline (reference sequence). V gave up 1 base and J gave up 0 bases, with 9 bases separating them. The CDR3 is CASSIGTVMNTEAFF. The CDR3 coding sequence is TGTGCCAGTAGTATAGGGACAGTGATGAACACTGAAGCTTTCTTT.

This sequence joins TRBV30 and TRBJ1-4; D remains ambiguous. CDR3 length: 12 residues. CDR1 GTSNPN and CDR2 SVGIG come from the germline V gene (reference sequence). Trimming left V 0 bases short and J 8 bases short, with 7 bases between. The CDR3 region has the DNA TGTGCCTGGAGTGTAAACTCAGAAAAACTGTTTTTT. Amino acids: CAWSVNSEKLFF.

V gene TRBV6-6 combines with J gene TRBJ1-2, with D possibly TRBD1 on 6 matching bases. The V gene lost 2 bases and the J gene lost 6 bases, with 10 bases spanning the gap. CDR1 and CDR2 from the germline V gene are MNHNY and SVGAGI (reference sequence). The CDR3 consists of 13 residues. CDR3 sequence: CASSYRGGDGYTF. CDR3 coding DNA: TGTGCCAGCAGTTACAGAGGGGGAGATGGCTACACCTTC.

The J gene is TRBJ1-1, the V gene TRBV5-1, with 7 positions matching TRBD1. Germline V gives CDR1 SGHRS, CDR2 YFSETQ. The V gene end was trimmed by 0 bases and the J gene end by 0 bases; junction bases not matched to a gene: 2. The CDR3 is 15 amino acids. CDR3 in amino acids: CASSLVTGMNTEAFF. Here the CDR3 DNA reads TGCGCCAGCAGCTTGGTGACAGGGATGAACACTGAAGCTTTCTTT.

The chain's CDR3 is CASSGGGAGQPQHF. In DNA, the CDR3 is TGTGCCAGCAGTGGGGGGGGCGCGGGTCAGCCCCAGCATTTT. The chain employs TRBV5-6 and TRBJ1-5; tentatively, D is TRBD1 (6 bases). CDR3 length: 14 residues. The V gene lost 5 bases and the J gene lost 6 bases, with 15 bases spanning the gap. Germline CDR1 reads SGHDT; CDR2 reads YYEEEE.

This CDR3 reads CASRRDRGEETQYF. CDR3 nucleotide sequence: TGTGCCAGCAGACGCGACAGGGGGGAGGAGACCCAGTACTTC. This sequence joins TRBV6-6 and TRBJ2-5; TRBD1 agrees at 9 bases. This CDR3 spans 14 amino acids. Germline CDR1 is MNHNY and CDR2 is SVGAGI (reference sequence). V was pared by 6 bases and J by 5 bases, with 7 bases of the junction left unmatched.

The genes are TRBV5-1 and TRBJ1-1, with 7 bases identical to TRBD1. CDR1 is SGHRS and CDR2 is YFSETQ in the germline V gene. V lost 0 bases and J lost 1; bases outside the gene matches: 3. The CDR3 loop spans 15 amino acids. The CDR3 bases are TGCGCCAGCAGCTTGGGACAGGGAACGAACACTGAAGCTTTCTTT. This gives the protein CASSLGQGTNTEAFF.